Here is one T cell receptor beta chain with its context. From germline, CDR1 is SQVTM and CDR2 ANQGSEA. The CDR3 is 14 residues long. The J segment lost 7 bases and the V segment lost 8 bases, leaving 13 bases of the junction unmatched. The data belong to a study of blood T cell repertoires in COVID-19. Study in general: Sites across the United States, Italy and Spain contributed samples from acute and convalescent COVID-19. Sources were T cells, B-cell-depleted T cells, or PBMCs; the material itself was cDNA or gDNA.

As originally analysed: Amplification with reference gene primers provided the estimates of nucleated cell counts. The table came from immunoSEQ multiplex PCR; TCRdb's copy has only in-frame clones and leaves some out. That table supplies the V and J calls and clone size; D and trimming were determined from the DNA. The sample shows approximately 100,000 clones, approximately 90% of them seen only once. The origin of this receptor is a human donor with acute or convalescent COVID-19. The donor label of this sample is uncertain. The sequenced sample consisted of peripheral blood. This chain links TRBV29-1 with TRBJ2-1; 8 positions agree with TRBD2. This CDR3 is CSSTFGTRGNEQFF. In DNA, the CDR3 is TGCAGCTCAACTTTTGGGACTAGGGGTAATGAGCAGTTCTTC.